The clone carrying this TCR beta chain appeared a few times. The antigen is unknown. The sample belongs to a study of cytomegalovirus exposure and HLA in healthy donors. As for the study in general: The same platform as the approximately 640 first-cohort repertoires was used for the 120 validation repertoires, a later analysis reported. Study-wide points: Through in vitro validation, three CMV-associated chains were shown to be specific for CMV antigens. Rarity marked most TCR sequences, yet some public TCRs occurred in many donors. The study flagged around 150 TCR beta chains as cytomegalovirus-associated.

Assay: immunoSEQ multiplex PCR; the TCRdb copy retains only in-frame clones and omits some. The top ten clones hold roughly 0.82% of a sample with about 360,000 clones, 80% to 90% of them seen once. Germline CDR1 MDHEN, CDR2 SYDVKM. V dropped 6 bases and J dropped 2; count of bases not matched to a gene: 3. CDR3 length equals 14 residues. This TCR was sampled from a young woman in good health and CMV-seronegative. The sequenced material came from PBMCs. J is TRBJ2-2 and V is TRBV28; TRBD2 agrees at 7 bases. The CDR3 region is CASRLADNTGELFF. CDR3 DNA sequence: TGTGCCAGCAGGCTAGCGGATAACACCGGGGAGCTGTTTTTT.